A selection of T cell receptor beta chains follows, all from one sample in a study of regulatory T cells in long-lasting Graves disease. In TCRdb, the multiplex PCR reads were re-called with MiXCR into one record per CDR3 protein. The sample includes over 350,000 distinct CDR3 sequences, over 14% of them seen just once. These same data were also listed under a study on T cells in Graves' hyperthyroidism and ophthalmopathy.

The material sequenced was peripheral blood mononuclear cells (PBMCs), taken at new diagnosis, from a patient treated with antithyroid drugs. Receptors were obtained from a woman between 40 and 55 years old with Graves disease. Each CDR3 is given with its conserved first and last residue. A D gene is named only where the DNA matches it firmly. Clone size is shown for a subset of rows, as once, few, many or a class of expanded clone.

size,J,V,D,CDR3,DNA
many,TRBJ1-2,TRBV12-3/TRBV12-4,NA,CASSQGLTGYYGYTF,TGTGCCAGCAGCCAAGGGCTAACAGGGTACTATGGCTACACCTTC
NA,TRBJ1-1,TRBV29-1,TRBD1,CSAGQGATEAFF,TGCAGCGCGGGACAGGGGGCCACTGAAGCTTTCTTT
NA,TRBJ2-7,TRBV3-1,TRBD2,CASAGEAYEQYF,TGTGCCAGCGCGGGGGAGGCCTACGAGCAGTACTTC
NA,TRBJ2-3,TRBV7-9,TRBD2,CASSLLAGGVTDTQYF,TGTGCCAGCAGCTTATTAGCGGGAGGGGTGACAGATACGCAGTATTTT
NA,TRBJ2-2,TRBV5-6,NA,CASSLGGRGTGELFF,TGTGCCAGCAGCTTGGGGGGGCGAGGCACCGGGGAGCTGTTTTTT
few,TRBJ2-5,TRBV4-1,NA,CASSLIGQVGVTQYF,TGCGCCAGCAGCCTCATAGGCCAGGTTGGGGTGACCCAGTACTTC
many,TRBJ2-1,TRBV10-1,TRBD2,CASSGSGSALNEQFF,TGCGCCAGCAGTGGCAGCGGGAGTGCCCTCAATGAGCAGTTCTTC
many,TRBJ1-1,TRBV29-1,TRBD1,CSAMGQGRGTEAFF,TGCAGCGCCATGGGACAGGGTAGGGGCACTGAAGCTTTCTTT
NA,TRBJ2-2,TRBV3-1,NA,CASSQGLRGNIGELFF,TGTGCCAGCAGCCAAGGTTTAAGGGGGAATATCGGGGAGCTGTTTTTT
many,TRBJ1-2,TRBV13,TRBD1,CASSKTGIYGYTF,TGTGCCAGCAGCAAGACAGGGATCTATGGCTACACCTTC
many,TRBJ2-3,TRBV27,NA,CASSLQGSWGDTQYF,TGTGCCAGCAGCCTCCAGGGGTCGTGGGGAGATACGCAGTATTTT
NA,TRBJ2-7,TRBV29-1,TRBD1,CSARGGQGFSYEQYF,TGCAGCGCAAGGGGAGGACAGGGGTTTTCCTACGAGCAGTACTTC
many,TRBJ1-2,TRBV13,TRBD1,CASSEDRVNGYTF,TGTGCCAGCAGCGAGGACAGGGTTAACGGCTACACCTTC
few,TRBJ2-7,TRBV6-2/TRBV6-3,NA,CASSRQREQYF,TGTGCCAGCAGTCGACAACGGGAGCAGTACTTC
many,TRBJ2-1,TRBV2,TRBD1,CAATPGTAYNEQFF,TGTGCCGCCACCCCCGGGACAGCCTACAATGAGCAGTTCTTC
many,TRBJ1-2,TRBV3-1,NA,CASSQETSAVYYGYTF,TGTGCCAGCAGCCAAGAAACCTCGGCCGTTTACTATGGCTACACCTTC
few,TRBJ1-2,TRBV6-1,TRBD1,CASSPGQGWSYTF,TGTGCCAGCAGCCCAGGACAGGGCTGGAGCTACACCTTC
many,TRBJ2-7,TRBV6-1,NA,CASSKGQGVASGYEQYF,TGTGCCAGCAGTAAGGGACAGGGAGTTGCTAGCGGGTACGAGCAGTACTTC
NA,TRBJ2-5,TRBV4-1,TRBD1,CASSHPGTGYQETQYF,TGCGCCAGCAGCCACCCCGGGACAGGTTATCAAGAGACCCAGTACTTC
many,TRBJ2-3,TRBV11-3,NA,CASSQTRAADTQYF,TGTGCCAGCAGCCAAACTAGGGCCGCAGATACGCAGTATTTT
NA,TRBJ2-1,TRBV6-1,NA,CASSTHEQFF,TGTGCCAGCAGTACCCATGAGCAGTTCTTC
few,TRBJ1-6,TRBV19,NA,CASSIDSSYNSPLHF,TGTGCCAGTAGTATAGACAGCTCCTATAATTCACCCCTCCACTTT
many,TRBJ1-3,TRBV11-2,NA,CASSNMGQNSGNTIYF,TGTGCCAGCAGTAACATGGGGCAGAACTCTGGAAACACCATATATTTT
few,TRBJ2-2,TRBV19,TRBD2,CASTYPSGSSRAGELFF,TGTGCCAGTACATATCCTAGCGGGAGTTCGCGGGCCGGGGAGCTGTTTTTT
many,TRBJ2-5,TRBV2,TRBD2,CASRGLAGPGAQYF,TGTGCCAGCAGGGGACTAGCGGGACCTGGGGCCCAGTACTTC
NA,TRBJ1-6,TRBV25-1,NA,CASSEDEDSFYSPLHF,TGTGCCAGCAGTGAGGACGAGGACAGTTTTTATTCACCCCTCCACTTT
many,TRBJ1-1,TRBV2,TRBD1,CASSTGTEKEAFF,TGTGCCAGCAGTACCGGGACAGAAAAAGAAGCTTTCTTT
NA,TRBJ2-7,TRBV4-1,TRBD2,CASSFLLGLGGRAYEQYF,TGCGCCAGCAGCTTTCTCCTAGGACTGGGCGGGAGGGCGTACGAGCAGTACTTC
few,TRBJ2-5,TRBV24-1,NA,CATAPGQGFGETQYF,TGTGCCACCGCTCCGGGGCAAGGGTTCGGGGAGACCCAGTACTTC
many,TRBJ2-3,TRBV7-3,TRBD1,CASSSTGASTDTQYF,TGTGCCAGCAGCTCGACAGGGGCTAGCACAGATACGCAGTATTTT
many,TRBJ2-5,TRBV20-1,NA,CSARMGSQETQYF,TGCAGTGCTAGAATGGGGAGTCAAGAGACCCAGTACTTC
many,TRBJ2-3,TRBV3-1,TRBD1,CASSQDGGGTGVTDTQYF,TGTGCCAGCAGCCAAGATGGAGGGGGGACAGGGGTCACAGATACGCAGTATTTT
many,TRBJ2-5,TRBV7-3,NA,CASSLQVLETQYF,TGTGCCAGCAGCTTACAGGTGTTGGAGACCCAGTACTTC
few,TRBJ2-3,TRBV5-1,NA,CASSLAPSASTDTQYF,TGCGCCAGCAGCTTGGCCCCATCAGCGAGCACAGATACGCAGTATTTT
many,TRBJ2-1,TRBV28,NA,CASSTLDSFVIEQFF,TGTGCCAGCAGTACCTTGGACAGTTTCGTCATTGAGCAGTTCTTC
many,TRBJ1-1,TRBV6-2/TRBV6-3,NA,CASSSSTGSGAFF,TGTGCCAGCAGTTCCTCAACAGGGTCGGGAGCTTTCTTT
many,TRBJ2-1,TRBV7-9,TRBD1,CASRPNWDRGLVGEQFF,TGTGCCAGCAGGCCAAATTGGGACAGGGGGCTTGTGGGTGAGCAGTTCTTC
many,TRBJ2-2,TRBV7-2,TRBD2,CASSPLVAGGPPGELFF,TGTGCCAGCAGCCCACTGGTGGCGGGAGGGCCACCCGGGGAGCTGTTTTTT
many,TRBJ1-1,TRBV20-1,NA,CSATKQGGSAEAFF,TGCAGTGCTACTAAACAGGGAGGTAGCGCTGAAGCTTTCTTT
NA,TRBJ2-3,TRBV11-2,TRBD2,CASSSPTSGRSGDTQYF,TGTGCCAGCAGCTCGCCGACTAGCGGGAGGTCCGGAGATACGCAGTATTTT
few,TRBJ2-7,TRBV18,TRBD1,CASSTAGGQYEQYF,TGTGCCAGCTCAACAGCAGGGGGCCAATACGAGCAGTACTTC
NA,TRBJ2-7,TRBV29-1,NA,CSAEWGYEQYF,TGCAGCGCCGAATGGGGGTACGAGCAGTACTTC
many,TRBJ1-2,TRBV5-5,NA,CASSLNPGGYYGYTF,TGTGCCAGCAGCTTAAATCCGGGAGGGTACTATGGCTACACCTTC
few,TRBJ2-5,TRBV28,TRBD1,CASSLIGQGKETQYF,TGTGCCAGCAGTTTAATCGGACAGGGGAAAGAGACCCAGTACTTC
many,TRBJ2-6,TRBV6-5,TRBD2,CASSWGAGVGANVLTF,TGTGCCAGCAGTTGGGGAGCGGGAGTTGGGGCCAACGTCCTGACTTTC
few,TRBJ1-3,TRBV6-2/TRBV6-3,NA,CASSYGGTSGNTIYF,TGTGCCAGCAGTTACGGGGGGACCTCTGGAAACACCATATATTTT
NA,TRBJ1-1,TRBV20-1,NA,CSAQGGWGAEAFF,TGCAGTGCTCAAGGGGGGTGGGGTGCTGAAGCTTTCTTT
many,TRBJ2-7,TRBV20-1,TRBD2,CSARSLAGPYEQYF,TGCAGTGCTAGGTCCCTAGCGGGGCCCTACGAGCAGTACTTC
many,TRBJ2-1,TRBV20-1,NA,CSTHGLDYNEQFF,TGCAGTACCCACGGGTTAGACTACAATGAGCAGTTCTTC
many,TRBJ1-1,TRBV12-3/TRBV12-4,NA,CASRAGTSYTEAFF,TGTGCCAGCAGGGCAGGGACATCCTACACTGAAGCTTTCTTT
many,TRBJ2-5,TRBV15,NA,CATSRDRQGKTQYF,TGTGCCACCAGCAGAGATCGGCAGGGGAAGACCCAGTACTTC
few,TRBJ2-1,TRBV9,TRBD2,CASSVFAGGGDEQFF,TGTGCCAGCAGCGTATTTGCGGGAGGGGGGGATGAGCAGTTCTTC
many,TRBJ1-5,TRBV30,NA,CAWSVGPSFSGQPQHF,TGTGCCTGGAGTGTAGGCCCCAGTTTTTCGGGCCAGCCCCAGCATTTT
NA,TRBJ2-7,TRBV20-1,NA,CSGVVGGYEQYF,TGCAGTGGGGTTGTGGGAGGCTACGAGCAGTACTTC
many,TRBJ2-7,TRBV10-2,TRBD2,CASSEVGTSGRVLYEQYF,TGCGCCAGCAGTGAAGTGGGGACTAGCGGGAGGGTCCTCTACGAGCAGTACTTC